The rows below give T cell receptor beta chains drawn from one sample of a study. TCRdb reprocessed the 5' RACE reads with MiXCR, giving one entry per CDR3 protein. The sample has around 11,000 distinct CDR3 sequences, 45% to 50% seen once. Sequencing was performed on tumor-infiltrating naive CD4+ T cells sorted from the breast tumor. The receptors were sampled from a female donor with breast cancer. CDR3s include the opening cysteine and the closing phenylalanine or tryptophan. Fields, in order: V gene, J gene, D gene, CDR3 length, clone size, CDR3 DNA, CDR3 protein. D genes are given only for firm matches. Clone size is stated in some rows and not others, as once, few, many or a class when expanded.

V gene: TRBV20-1
J gene: TRBJ2-1
D gene: -
CDR3 length: 14
clone size: -
CDR3 DNA: TGCAGTGCCAAAATTGATGCCAGACTAGGAGAGCAGTTCTTC
CDR3 protein: CSAKIDARLGEQFF

V gene: TRBV12-5
J gene: TRBJ2-1
D gene: TRBD1
CDR3 length: 17
clone size: few
CDR3 DNA: TGTGCTAGTGGTTTGGTACTGGGCCCACAGGGGAACAATGAGCAGTTCTTC
CDR3 protein: CASGLVLGPQGNNEQFF

V gene: TRBV4-2
J gene: TRBJ2-3
D gene: -
CDR3 length: 15
clone size: -
CDR3 DNA: TGTGCCAGCAGCCAACACCCGGGAGTCAAAGATACGCAGTATTTT
CDR3 protein: CASSQHPGVKDTQYF

V gene: TRBV12-3/TRBV12-4
J gene: TRBJ2-3
D gene: TRBD2
CDR3 length: 14
clone size: once
CDR3 DNA: TGTGCCAGCATTCGGGGGGATCCCGGTAATACGCAGTATTTT
CDR3 protein: CASIRGDPGNTQYF

V gene: TRBV7-2
J gene: TRBJ2-5
D gene: -
CDR3 length: 19
clone size: -
CDR3 DNA: TGTGCCAGCAGCTCCCCCCTTATAAGAAGCGGGCAACACCAAGAGACCCAGTACTTC
CDR3 protein: CASSSPLIRSGQHQETQYF

V gene: TRBV5-1
J gene: TRBJ2-6
D gene: -
CDR3 length: 14
clone size: few
CDR3 DNA: TGCGCCAGCTCCCGTGGCTCTGGGGCCAACGTCCTGACTTTC
CDR3 protein: CASSRGSGANVLTF

V gene: TRBV6-1
J gene: TRBJ2-3
D gene: TRBD2
CDR3 length: 16
clone size: few
CDR3 DNA: TGTGCCAGCACTCTCAGAGCGGGAGGTATCCCAGATACGCAGTATTTT
CDR3 protein: CASTLRAGGIPDTQYF

V gene: TRBV6-6
J gene: TRBJ1-1
D gene: -
CDR3 length: 13
clone size: -
CDR3 DNA: TGTGCCAGCAGTTACGCTTCGTACACTGAAGCTTTCTTT
CDR3 protein: CASSYASYTEAFF

V gene: TRBV30
J gene: TRBJ1-4
D gene: -
CDR3 length: 12
clone size: -
CDR3 DNA: TGTGCCTGGAGTGAAAACAGGGAAGGACTGTTTTTT
CDR3 protein: CAWSENREGLFF

V gene: TRBV7-8
J gene: TRBJ2-7
D gene: -
CDR3 length: 18
clone size: -
CDR3 DNA: TGTGCCAGCAGCTCCGGGACAGGGGCACTAGCGGGCATCTACGAGCAGTACTTC
CDR3 protein: CASSSGTGALAGIYEQYF

V gene: TRBV5-6
J gene: TRBJ2-7
D gene: -
CDR3 length: 13
clone size: -
CDR3 DNA: TGTGCCAGCAGCCGGCCGCGAACCTACGAGCAGTACTTC
CDR3 protein: CASSRPRTYEQYF

V gene: TRBV5-1
J gene: TRBJ1-1
D gene: -
CDR3 length: 13
clone size: -
CDR3 DNA: TGCGCCAGCGGCGACAGGATGAACACTGAAGCTTTCTTT
CDR3 protein: CASGDRMNTEAFF

V gene: TRBV20-1
J gene: TRBJ1-1
D gene: TRBD1
CDR3 length: 13
clone size: -
CDR3 DNA: TGCAGTGCTGACGGGACAGTCGGATTGGAAGCTTTCTTT
CDR3 protein: CSADGTVGLEAFF

V gene: TRBV11-2
J gene: TRBJ2-5
D gene: -
CDR3 length: 12
clone size: -
CDR3 DNA: TGTGCCAGCAGCCCCTTACAAGAGACCCAGTACTTC
CDR3 protein: CASSPLQETQYF

V gene: TRBV7-8
J gene: TRBJ2-3
D gene: TRBD2
CDR3 length: 16
clone size: -
CDR3 DNA: TGTGCCAGCAGCTTACAGACTAGCGGGAGTGCAGATACGCAGTATTTT
CDR3 protein: CASSLQTSGSADTQYF

V gene: TRBV12-3/TRBV12-4
J gene: TRBJ2-5
D gene: -
CDR3 length: 13
clone size: -
CDR3 DNA: TGTGCCAGCAGGGACTACCCCCAAGAGACCCAGTACTTC
CDR3 protein: CASRDYPQETQYF

V gene: TRBV7-2
J gene: TRBJ2-7
D gene: -
CDR3 length: 14
clone size: -
CDR3 DNA: TGTGCCAGCAGCCCTACGTACAGGGCCTACGAGCAGTACTTC
CDR3 protein: CASSPTYRAYEQYF

V gene: TRBV6-5
J gene: TRBJ1-4
D gene: -
CDR3 length: 19
clone size: -
CDR3 DNA: TGTGCCAGCAGTTCCAGCCGTTATGGGTATATTGGGGATGCTGAAAAACTGTTTTTT
CDR3 protein: CASSSSRYGYIGDAEKLFF

V gene: TRBV6-2/TRBV6-3
J gene: TRBJ1-5
D gene: TRBD1
CDR3 length: 15
clone size: few
CDR3 DNA: TGTGCCAGCAGTAATGACCGACAGGGATATCAGCCCCAGCATTTT
CDR3 protein: CASSNDRQGYQPQHF

V gene: TRBV21-1
J gene: TRBJ2-3
D gene: -
CDR3 length: 16
clone size: -
CDR3 DNA: TGTGCCGGCAGCCGAGGACTAGCGGGAGTAACAGATACGCAGTATTTT
CDR3 protein: CAGSRGLAGVTDTQYF

V gene: TRBV2
J gene: TRBJ2-4
D gene: TRBD1
CDR3 length: 12
clone size: once
CDR3 DNA: TGTGCCGGAGGACAGGCTATGGGCATTCAGTACTTC
CDR3 protein: CAGGQAMGIQYF

V gene: TRBV19
J gene: TRBJ1-1
D gene: TRBD1
CDR3 length: 15
clone size: -
CDR3 DNA: TGTGCCACCGTCCCGGGACAGGGGAGAAGCACTGAAGCTTTCTTT
CDR3 protein: CATVPGQGRSTEAFF

V gene: TRBV5-5
J gene: TRBJ2-5
D gene: -
CDR3 length: 15
clone size: -
CDR3 DNA: TGTGCCAGCAGCTTGGGGCCTAGCCACAGAGAGACCCAGTACTTC
CDR3 protein: CASSLGPSHRETQYF

V gene: TRBV7-2
J gene: TRBJ2-6
D gene: -
CDR3 length: 15
clone size: -
CDR3 DNA: TGTGCCAGCAGATATACGGGAGCCGGGGCCAACGTCCTGACTTTC
CDR3 protein: CASRYTGAGANVLTF

V gene: TRBV20-1
J gene: TRBJ2-3
D gene: TRBD2
CDR3 length: 16
clone size: -
CDR3 DNA: TGCAGTGCCCTATATCGCGCTAGCGGGGGCACAGATACGCAGTATTTT
CDR3 protein: CSALYRASGGTDTQYF

V gene: TRBV6-5
J gene: TRBJ1-4
D gene: -
CDR3 length: 15
clone size: -
CDR3 DNA: TGTGCCAGCAGTTGGGAGGGGTCGGCTAATGAAAAACTGTTTTTT
CDR3 protein: CASSWEGSANEKLFF

V gene: TRBV20-1
J gene: TRBJ2-7
D gene: -
CDR3 length: 14
clone size: -
CDR3 DNA: TGCAGTGCTAGAGGGCCTTCCCGTGAGATCGAGCAGTACTTC
CDR3 protein: CSARGPSREIEQYF

V gene: TRBV12-3/TRBV12-4
J gene: TRBJ2-2
D gene: -
CDR3 length: 13
clone size: -
CDR3 DNA: TGTGCCAGCAGTTTTGAGAACACCGGGGAGCTGTTTTTT
CDR3 protein: CASSFENTGELFF

V gene: TRBV20-1
J gene: TRBJ2-5
D gene: -
CDR3 length: 13
clone size: -
CDR3 DNA: TGCAGTGCTAGATGGACGAGCCAAGAGACCCAGTACTTC
CDR3 protein: CSARWTSQETQYF

V gene: TRBV2
J gene: TRBJ2-5
D gene: -
CDR3 length: 16
clone size: -
CDR3 DNA: TGTGCCAGCAGCGGGACCGTCGTGGAATACCAAGAGACCCAGTACTTC
CDR3 protein: CASSGTVVEYQETQYF

V gene: TRBV4-3
J gene: TRBJ2-7
D gene: -
CDR3 length: 14
clone size: once
CDR3 DNA: TGCGCCAGCAGCCAAGGCCAGGGTTTGGGCGAGCAGTACTTC
CDR3 protein: CASSQGQGLGEQYF

V gene: TRBV12-3/TRBV12-4
J gene: TRBJ1-4
D gene: -
CDR3 length: 14
clone size: -
CDR3 DNA: TGTGCCAGCAGCCGCCGACAGGACGGCGAAAAACTGTTTTTT
CDR3 protein: CASSRRQDGEKLFF

V gene: TRBV7-7
J gene: TRBJ2-3
D gene: TRBD2
CDR3 length: 18
clone size: few
CDR3 DNA: TGTGCCAGCAGCCCCGGGACTAGCGGGAGGGCTAGCACAGATACGCAGTATTTT
CDR3 protein: CASSPGTSGRASTDTQYF

V gene: TRBV20-1
J gene: TRBJ2-3
D gene: TRBD2
CDR3 length: 12
clone size: once
CDR3 DNA: TGCAGTGCTGACGGCGGGGGAGTCGGGCAGTATTTT
CDR3 protein: CSADGGGVGQYF

V gene: TRBV12-3/TRBV12-4
J gene: TRBJ1-4
D gene: -
CDR3 length: 15
clone size: -
CDR3 DNA: TGTGCCAGCTCCCACCGGGGTCATGCTAATGAAAAACTGTTTTTT
CDR3 protein: CASSHRGHANEKLFF

V gene: TRBV4-1
J gene: TRBJ2-3
D gene: TRBD2
CDR3 length: 16
clone size: few
CDR3 DNA: TGCGCCAGCAGCCAAGCCGCCCTGTGGGGGGGAGATACGCAGTATTTT
CDR3 protein: CASSQAALWGGDTQYF

V gene: TRBV12-3/TRBV12-4
J gene: TRBJ2-6
D gene: -
CDR3 length: 17
clone size: -
CDR3 DNA: TGTGCCAGCAGTGTCGGACTCATGTCCTCTGGGGCCAACGTCCTGACTTTC
CDR3 protein: CASSVGLMSSGANVLTF

V gene: TRBV20-1
J gene: TRBJ1-2
D gene: -
CDR3 length: 15
clone size: -
CDR3 DNA: TGCAGTGCTAGGGGGTACACCGCCGCTAACTATGGCTACACCTTC
CDR3 protein: CSARGYTAANYGYTF

V gene: TRBV6-6
J gene: TRBJ1-2
D gene: TRBD1
CDR3 length: 14
clone size: -
CDR3 DNA: TGTGCCAGCAGTTCCCCGACAGGGAACTATGGCTACACCTTC
CDR3 protein: CASSSPTGNYGYTF

V gene: TRBV5-1
J gene: TRBJ2-5
D gene: TRBD2
CDR3 length: 15
clone size: medium-sized
CDR3 DNA: TGCGCCAGCAGGAGGACTAGCGATCCGTTGGAGACCCAGTACTTC
CDR3 protein: CASRRTSDPLETQYF

V gene: TRBV12-5
J gene: TRBJ1-2
D gene: -
CDR3 length: 13
clone size: -
CDR3 DNA: TGTGCTAGTGCCGGACAGCCTAACTATGGCTACACCTTC
CDR3 protein: CASAGQPNYGYTF

V gene: TRBV7-2
J gene: TRBJ1-2
D gene: -
CDR3 length: 15
clone size: -
CDR3 DNA: TGTGCCAGCAGCTTAAGACCAAGGGAGGGCTATGGCTACACCTTC
CDR3 protein: CASSLRPREGYGYTF

V gene: TRBV7-2
J gene: TRBJ1-2
D gene: -
CDR3 length: 14
clone size: -
CDR3 DNA: TGTGCCAGCAGCCCGGGTCGCCAGAGCTATGGCTACACCTTC
CDR3 protein: CASSPGRQSYGYTF

V gene: TRBV12-3/TRBV12-4
J gene: TRBJ1-2
D gene: -
CDR3 length: 12
clone size: few
CDR3 DNA: TGTGCCAGCAATGAGGCAACGGGGGGCTACACCTTC
CDR3 protein: CASNEATGGYTF

V gene: TRBV20-1
J gene: TRBJ1-5
D gene: -
CDR3 length: 15
clone size: few
CDR3 DNA: TGCAGTGCTAGACGCCTAGGGAAATCATATCAGCCCCAGCATTTT
CDR3 protein: CSARRLGKSYQPQHF

V gene: TRBV7-2
J gene: TRBJ2-1
D gene: TRBD2
CDR3 length: 17
clone size: -
CDR3 DNA: TGTGCCAGCAGCCTCCGGACTAGCGGGAGGGTGAACAATGAGCAGTTCTTC
CDR3 protein: CASSLRTSGRVNNEQFF

V gene: TRBV4-2
J gene: TRBJ2-1
D gene: TRBD2
CDR3 length: 16
clone size: -
CDR3 DNA: TGTGCCAGCAGCCAAGCACTAGCGGGAGCTTACAATGAGCAGTTCTTC
CDR3 protein: CASSQALAGAYNEQFF

V gene: TRBV6-5
J gene: TRBJ1-2
D gene: TRBD1
CDR3 length: 16
clone size: -
CDR3 DNA: TGTGCCAGCAAAACCCAACGGGACAGGGAACCTCCTGGCTACACCTTC
CDR3 protein: CASKTQRDREPPGYTF

V gene: TRBV12-3/TRBV12-4
J gene: TRBJ2-1
D gene: -
CDR3 length: 13
clone size: -
CDR3 DNA: TGTGCCAGCAGTTTCAATTCGCGGGATAAGGAGTTCTTC
CDR3 protein: CASSFNSRDKEFF

V gene: TRBV20-1
J gene: TRBJ2-3
D gene: -
CDR3 length: 15
clone size: few
CDR3 DNA: TGCAGTGCCCCCCGGGTACAGGGGAGGTCAGATACGCAGTATTTT
CDR3 protein: CSAPRVQGRSDTQYF

V gene: TRBV11-2
J gene: TRBJ2-3
D gene: TRBD2
CDR3 length: 15
clone size: -
CDR3 DNA: TGTGCCAGCAGCTCCAGCGGGAGTGGTACAGATACGCAGTATTTT
CDR3 protein: CASSSSGSGTDTQYF

V gene: TRBV9
J gene: TRBJ2-3
D gene: -
CDR3 length: 17
clone size: few
CDR3 DNA: TGTGCCAGCAGCGCCATGAGGGCCTCAATATCAGCAGATACGCAGTATTTT
CDR3 protein: CASSAMRASISADTQYF

V gene: TRBV12-3/TRBV12-4
J gene: TRBJ1-2
D gene: -
CDR3 length: 12
clone size: -
CDR3 DNA: TGTGCCAGCAGTTTAAGGAACTATGGCTACACCTTC
CDR3 protein: CASSLRNYGYTF

V gene: TRBV7-9
J gene: TRBJ2-1
D gene: -
CDR3 length: 11
clone size: -
CDR3 DNA: TGTGCCAGCAGCCGGTACAATGAGCAGTTCTTC
CDR3 protein: CASSRYNEQFF

V gene: TRBV4-3
J gene: TRBJ2-3
D gene: -
CDR3 length: 15
clone size: few
CDR3 DNA: TGCGCCAGCAGCCAACTCCGGGACTTCGAGGATACGCAGTATTTT
CDR3 protein: CASSQLRDFEDTQYF